The 4 T cell receptor beta chains below all came from one sample that was sequenced in a study of blood T cell repertoires in COVID-19. The data were produced by immunoSEQ multiplex PCR, yet TCRdb's version contains in-frame clones alone and is incomplete. The table includes 300,000 to 400,000 clones, 65% to 90% detected once. Sequenced input: PBMCs or T cells enriched from blood (not recorded which). The receptors stem from a woman in her 40s with acute COVID-19.

The V and J genes are TRBV7-2 and TRBJ1-5; D is perhaps TRBD1 (6 bases). The CDR3 is 15 residues long. Trimming left V 0 bases short and J 7 bases short, with 13 bases between. Germline lookup yields CDR1 SGHTA and CDR2 FQGNSA. CDR3 DNA: TGTGCCAGCAGCTTAGCTTGGGGGCCGGTCCAGCCCCAGCATTTT. Amino acids: CASSLAWGPVQPQHF.

This clone has only one observation. The chain uses TRBV27 and TRBJ2-7; 8 bases map to TRBD2. Trimming removed 6 bases from V and 4 bases from J; junction bases left unmatched: 8. The CDR3 consists of 14 residues. CDR1 is MNHEY and CDR2 is SMNVEV in the germline V gene (reference sequence). The CDR3 loop reads CASSLTSAKYEQYF. As DNA, the CDR3 is TGTGCCAGCAGCCTGACTAGCGCAAAGTACGAGCAGTACTTC.

The V call is TRBV4-2, the J call TRBJ1-6; no clear D gene. Germline V gives CDR1 LGHNA, CDR2 YNFKEQ. The CDR3 has 14 amino acids. The germline V and J ends were trimmed by 0 bases and 5 bases, with 5 bases remaining between them. The CDR3, as DNA: TGTGCCAGCAGCCAAGATTACAATAATTCACCCCTCCACTTT. Translation: CASSQDYNNSPLHF.

The chain has TRBV7-9 and TRBJ1-4, with D maybe TRBD1 (6 bases). The V end lost 1 base, the J end lost 6 bases, and 9 bases lay between the germline ends. Germline V CDR1 and CDR2: SEHNR, FQNEAQ (reference sequence). The CDR3 spans 14 residues. Here the CDR3 reads CASSLGTAHEKLFF. The CDR3 DNA reads TGTGCCAGCAGCTTAGGGACAGCTCATGAAAAACTGTTTTTT. Complete variable domain (other parts from reference TRBV7-9 and TRBJ1-4): DTGVSQNPRHKITKRGQNVTFRCDPISEHNRLYWYRQTLGQGPEFLTYFQNEAQLEKSRLLSDRFSAERPKGSFSTLEIQRTEQGDSAMYLCASSLGTAHEKLFFGSGTQLSVL.